The 4 T cell receptor beta chains below come from one sample, sequenced in a study of blood T cells in healthy people across ages. The authors ran a second PCR of about 6 to 11 cycles using a sample-barcoded 5' primer and a J-beta primer mix. TCRdb used MiXCR to reprocess the 5' RACE reads, holding one entry per CDR3 protein. The sample holds about 970,000 distinct CDR3 sequences; roughly half are singletons and the top ten take about a fifth. The sequencing sample was made of blood. All receptors derive from a woman aged 60-75 years in good health.

A few counts support this clonotype. The chain has TRBV12-3 or TRBV12-4 and TRBJ2-2, with D tentatively TRBD2 (5 bases). V gave up 0 bases and J gave up 6 bases, with 11 bases separating them. The CDR3 loop spans 15 amino acids. The DNA for the CDR3 is TGTGCCAGCAGTTTAGCATCCGGGATGGCCGGGGAGCTGTTTTTT. This encodes CASSLASGMAGELFF.

The rearrangement uses TRBV5-1 and TRBJ2-7; D possibly corresponds to TRBD2 (5 bases). This CDR3 is 14 amino acids long. The germline V and J ends were trimmed by 0 bases and 2 bases, with 9 bases remaining between them. The germline V gene encodes CDR1 SGHRS and CDR2 YFSETQ. The CDR3 here is CASSLGGPPYEQYF. CDR3 DNA: TGCGCCAGCAGCTTGGGAGGGCCTCCCTACGAGCAGTACTTC. The full variable domain, completed using reference TRBV5-1 and TRBJ2-7, is KAGVTQTPRYLIKTRGQQVTLSCSPISGHRSVSWYQQTPGQGLQFLFEYFSETQRNKGNFPGRFSGRQFSNSRSEMNVSTLELGDSALYLCASSLGGPPYEQYFGPGTRLTVT.

The rearrangement uses TRBV15 and TRBJ1-2; 9 bases are shared with TRBD1. The CDR3 runs to 15 residues. V lost 0 bases, J lost 7 bases, and 6 bases stayed unmatched. CDR1 and CDR2 from the germline V gene are LNHNV and YYDKDF (reference sequence). The CDR3 nucleotides are TGTGCCACCAGCAGAGATCGGACAGGGGTTCGTGGCTACACCTTC. This gives the protein CATSRDRTGVRGYTF.

The rearrangement joins TRBV3-1 to TRBJ2-1, with TRBD2 as a possible D gene (6 bases). V was trimmed by 3 bases and J by 11 bases, leaving 8 bases between them. Germline assignment: CDR1 LGHDT and CDR2 YNNKEL (reference sequence). The length of the CDR3 is 11 residues. CDR3: CASSQRGQQFF. CDR3 nucleotides: TGTGCCAGCAGCCAGCGGGGCCAGCAGTTCTTC.